This T cell receptor (beta chain) was recovered during a study of blood T cell repertoires in COVID-19. Study-wide context: Researchers got acute and convalescent COVID-19 samples from the United States, Italy and Spain. PBMCs, B-cell-depleted T cells, or T cells were the source of the cDNA or gDNA that made up the material.

How the authors handled the data: How many nucleated cells were present was estimated from reference gene primer amplification. The protocol was immunoSEQ multiplex PCR, while the TCRdb copy is restricted to in-frame clones and leaves out a portion. The DNA gave D and trimming, while V, J and clone size come from that table. The sample has roughly 40,000 clones, around 90% seen once; the top ten hold about 2.6%. This clone was recorded once. Germline assignment: CDR1 SGHTA and CDR2 FQGNSA. V was clipped by 5 bases and J by 1 base, with 11 bases between them. The CDR3 is 15 residues long. The sample was peripheral blood. The rearrangement links TRBV7-2 to TRBJ2-2, with D tentatively TRBD1 (5 bases). The receptor was derived from a man in his fifties or sixties with active COVID-19. In DNA form, the CDR3 reads TGTGCCAGCAGCAATAAAGACAGGAACACCGGGGAGCTGTTTTTT. Translating it yields CASSNKDRNTGELFF.